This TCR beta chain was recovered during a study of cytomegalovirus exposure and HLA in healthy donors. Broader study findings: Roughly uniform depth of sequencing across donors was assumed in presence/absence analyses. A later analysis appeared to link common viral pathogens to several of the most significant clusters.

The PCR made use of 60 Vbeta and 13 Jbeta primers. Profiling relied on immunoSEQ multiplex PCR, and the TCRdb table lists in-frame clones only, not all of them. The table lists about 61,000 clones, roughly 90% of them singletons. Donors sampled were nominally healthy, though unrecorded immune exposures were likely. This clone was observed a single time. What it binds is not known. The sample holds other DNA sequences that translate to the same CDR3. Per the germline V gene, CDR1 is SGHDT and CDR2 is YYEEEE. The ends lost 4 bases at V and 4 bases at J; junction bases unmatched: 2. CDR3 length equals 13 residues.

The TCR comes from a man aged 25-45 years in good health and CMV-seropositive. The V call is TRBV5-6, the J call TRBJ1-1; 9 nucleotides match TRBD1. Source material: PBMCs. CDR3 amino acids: CASSLTGGTEAFF. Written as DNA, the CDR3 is TGTGCCAGCAGCCTGACAGGGGGCACTGAAGCTTTCTTT.